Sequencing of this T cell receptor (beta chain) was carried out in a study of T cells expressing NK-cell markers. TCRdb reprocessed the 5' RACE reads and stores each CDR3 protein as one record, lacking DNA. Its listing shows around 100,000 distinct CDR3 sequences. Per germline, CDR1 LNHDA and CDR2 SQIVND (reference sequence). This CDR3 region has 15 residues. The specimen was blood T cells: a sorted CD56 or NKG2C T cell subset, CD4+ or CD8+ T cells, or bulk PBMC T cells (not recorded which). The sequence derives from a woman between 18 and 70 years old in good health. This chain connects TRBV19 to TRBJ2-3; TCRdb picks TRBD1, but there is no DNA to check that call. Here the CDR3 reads CASSWGDRSPDTQYF.